This entry concerns a single TCR beta chain. Produced via immunoSEQ multiplex PCR; TCRdb's table is partial and in-frame only. The sample shows about 60,000 clones, 70% to 85% of them seen only once. The sample belongs to a study of blood T cell repertoires in COVID-19. As for the study in general: From the United States, Italy and Spain came samples of acute and convalescent COVID-19.

Per germline, CDR1 SGHTA and CDR2 FQGNSA. The CDR3 length is 12 residues. The J segment lost 8 bases and the V segment lost 4 bases, leaving 3 bases of the junction unmatched. The TCR comes from a man between 60 and 70 years old with acute or convalescent COVID-19. The chain couples TRBV7-2 to TRBJ1-2; TRBD1 aligns across 8 bases. Sequences were obtained from peripheral blood. The CDR3 DNA reads as TGTGCCAGCAGCTGGACAGGGTCCGGCTACACCTTC. This encodes CASSWTGSGYTF.